Sequencing of this TCR beta chain was carried out in a study of T cell repertoires in ileal Crohn's disease. Study as a whole: M6 samples are neoterminal ileum biopsies from postoperative colonoscopy.

Each sample's TCRB immunosequencing used around 500 nanograms of biopsy DNA. Produced via immunoSEQ multiplex PCR; TCRdb's table is partial and in-frame only. Of under 20,000 clones detected, approximately 77% appear once; the ten largest clones hold approximately 3.9%. Per the germline V gene, CDR1 is MNHNS and CDR2 is SASEGT. V was clipped by 8 bases and J by 2 bases, with 7 bases between them. The CDR3 runs to 11 residues. The time point denotes: neoterminal ileum biopsy at postoperative endoscopy, about 6 months after surgery. The rearrangement joins TRBV6-1 to TRBJ2-7; tentative D call: TRBD2 (5 bases). Input material: ileal tissue. This clonotype was sampled from an adult with Crohn's disease. CDR3 sequence: CASRGAYEQYF. In DNA form, the CDR3 reads TGTGCCAGCCGGGGAGCCTACGAGCAGTACTTC.